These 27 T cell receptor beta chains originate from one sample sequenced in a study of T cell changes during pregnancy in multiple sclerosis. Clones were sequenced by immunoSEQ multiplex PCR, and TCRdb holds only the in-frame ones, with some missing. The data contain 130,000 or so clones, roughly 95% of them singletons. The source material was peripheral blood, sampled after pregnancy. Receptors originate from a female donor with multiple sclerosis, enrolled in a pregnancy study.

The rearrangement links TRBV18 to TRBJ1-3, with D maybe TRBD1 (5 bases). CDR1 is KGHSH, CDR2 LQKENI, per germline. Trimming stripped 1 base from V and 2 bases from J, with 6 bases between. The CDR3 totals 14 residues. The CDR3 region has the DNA TGTGCCAGCTCACCACAGACAGCTGGAAACACCATATATTTT. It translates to CASSPQTAGNTIYF.

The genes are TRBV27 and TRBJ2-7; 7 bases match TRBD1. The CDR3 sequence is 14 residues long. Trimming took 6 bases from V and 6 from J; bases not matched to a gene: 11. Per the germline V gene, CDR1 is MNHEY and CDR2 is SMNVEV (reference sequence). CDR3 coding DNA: TGTGCCAGCAGCACCCGGGACAGCAAAAGCGAGCAGTACTTC. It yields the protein CASSTRDSKSEQYF.

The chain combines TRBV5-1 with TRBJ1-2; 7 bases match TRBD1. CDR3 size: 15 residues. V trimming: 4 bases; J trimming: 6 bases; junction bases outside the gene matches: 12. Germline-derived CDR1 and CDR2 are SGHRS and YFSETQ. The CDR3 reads CASSPTAGGWDGYTF. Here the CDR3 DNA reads TGCGCCAGCAGCCCCACCGCAGGGGGGTGGGATGGCTACACCTTC.

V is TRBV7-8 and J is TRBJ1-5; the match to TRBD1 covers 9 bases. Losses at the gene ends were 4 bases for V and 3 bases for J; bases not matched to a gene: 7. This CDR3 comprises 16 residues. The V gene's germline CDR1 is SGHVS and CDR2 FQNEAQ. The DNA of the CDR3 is TGTGCCAGCAGCTCCCCGGGACAGGGACTCAATCAGCCCCAGCATTTT. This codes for CASSSPGQGLNQPQHF. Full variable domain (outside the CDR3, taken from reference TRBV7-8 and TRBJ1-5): GAGVSQSPRYKVAKRGQDVALRCDPISGHVSLFWYQQALGQGPEFLTYFQNEAQLDKSGLPSDRFFAERPEGSVSTLKIQRTQQEDSAVYLCASSSPGQGLNQPQHFGDGTRLSIL.

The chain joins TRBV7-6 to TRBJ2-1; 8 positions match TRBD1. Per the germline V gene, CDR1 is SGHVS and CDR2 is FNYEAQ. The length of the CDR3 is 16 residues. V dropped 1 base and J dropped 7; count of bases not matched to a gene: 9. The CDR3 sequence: CASSLVRTGSGNEQFF. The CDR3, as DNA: TGTGCCAGCAGCTTAGTTCGGACAGGGTCGGGTAATGAGCAGTTCTTC.

The CDR3 reads CASSLSSTYNEQFF. DNA of the CDR3: TGTGCCAGCAGCCTTAGCTCCACATACAATGAGCAGTTCTTC. The chain uses TRBV6-5 and TRBJ2-1; no clear D gene. CDR3 length: 14 residues. Germline-derived CDR1 and CDR2 are MNHEY and SVGAGI. V lost 6 bases and J 4 bases, leaving 13 bases between the germline ends.

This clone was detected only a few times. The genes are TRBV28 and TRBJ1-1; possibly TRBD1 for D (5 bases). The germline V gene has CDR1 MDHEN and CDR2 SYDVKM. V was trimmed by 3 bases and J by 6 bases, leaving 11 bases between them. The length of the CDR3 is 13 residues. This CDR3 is CASSLVGVAEAFF. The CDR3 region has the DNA TGTGCCAGCAGTTTGGTAGGGGTCGCTGAAGCTTTCTTT.

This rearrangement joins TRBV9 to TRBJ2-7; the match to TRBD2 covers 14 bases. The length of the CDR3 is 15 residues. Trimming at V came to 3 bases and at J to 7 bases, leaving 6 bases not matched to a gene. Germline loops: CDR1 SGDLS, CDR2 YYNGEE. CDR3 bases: TGTGCCAGCAGCGCCGGACTAGCGGGAGGAGTTGAGCAGTACTTC. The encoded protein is CASSAGLAGGVEQYF.

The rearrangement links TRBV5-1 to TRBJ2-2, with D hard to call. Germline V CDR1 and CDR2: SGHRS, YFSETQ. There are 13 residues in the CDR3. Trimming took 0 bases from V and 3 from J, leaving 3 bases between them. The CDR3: CASSLADTGELFF. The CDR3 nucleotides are TGCGCCAGCAGCTTGGCGGACACCGGGGAGCTGTTTTTT.

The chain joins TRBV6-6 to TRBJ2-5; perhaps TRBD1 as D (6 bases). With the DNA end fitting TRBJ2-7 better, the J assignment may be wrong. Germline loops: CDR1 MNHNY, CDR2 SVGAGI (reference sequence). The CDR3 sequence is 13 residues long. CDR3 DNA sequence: TGTGCCAGCAGCCAACAGGGTAGCCACGAGCAGTACTTC. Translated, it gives CASSQQGSHEQYF.

The CDR3 DNA follows: TGTGCCAGCAGTTTATCCACAGGGGACTCCTACAATGAGCAGTTCTTC. It specifies CASSLSTGDSYNEQFF. J is TRBJ2-1 and V is TRBV27; 7 bases map to TRBD1. Trimming at V came to 0 bases and at J to 0 bases, leaving 2 bases not matched to a gene. The CDR3 is 16 amino acids. From germline, CDR1 is MNHEY and CDR2 SMNVEV (reference sequence).

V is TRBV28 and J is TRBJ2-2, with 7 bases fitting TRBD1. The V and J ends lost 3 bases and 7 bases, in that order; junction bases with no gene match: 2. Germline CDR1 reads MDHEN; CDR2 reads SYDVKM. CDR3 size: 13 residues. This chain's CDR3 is CASSFDRVGELFF. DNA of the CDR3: TGTGCCAGCAGTTTTGACAGGGTCGGGGAGCTGTTTTTT.

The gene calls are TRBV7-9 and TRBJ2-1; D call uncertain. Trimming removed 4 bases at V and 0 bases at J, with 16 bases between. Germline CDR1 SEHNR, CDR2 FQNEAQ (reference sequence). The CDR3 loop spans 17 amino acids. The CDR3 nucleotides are TGTGCCAGCAGCTCCGCTGGCGGCGGAAGCTCCTACAATGAGCAGTTCTTC. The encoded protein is CASSSAGGGSSYNEQFF.

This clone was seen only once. For the CDR3, the DNA is TGTGCCAGCAGCTTAGGTTCGGGACTAGCGGGATTTACCGGGGAGCTGTTTTTT. This codes for CASSLGSGLAGFTGELFF. J is TRBJ2-2 and V is TRBV7-6, with TRBD2 identical over 13 bases. Trimming took 1 base from V and 5 from J; bases not matched to a gene: 7. The germline CDR1 and CDR2 sequences are SGHVS and FNYEAQ. The CDR3 length is 18 residues.

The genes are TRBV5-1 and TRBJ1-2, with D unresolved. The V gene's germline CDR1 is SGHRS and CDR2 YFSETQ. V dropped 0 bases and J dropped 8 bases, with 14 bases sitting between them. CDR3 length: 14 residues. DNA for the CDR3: TGCGCCAGCAGCTTGGATGGGGAGTTCGGCGGCTACACCTTC. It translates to CASSLDGEFGGYTF.

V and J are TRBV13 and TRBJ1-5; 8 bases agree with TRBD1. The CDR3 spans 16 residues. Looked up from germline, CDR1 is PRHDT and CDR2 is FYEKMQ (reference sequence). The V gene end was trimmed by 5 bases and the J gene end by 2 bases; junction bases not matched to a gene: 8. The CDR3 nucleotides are TGTGCCAGCAGCGAAACAGGGGGAAGTCGCAATCAGCCCCAGCATTTT. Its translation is CASSETGGSRNQPQHF.

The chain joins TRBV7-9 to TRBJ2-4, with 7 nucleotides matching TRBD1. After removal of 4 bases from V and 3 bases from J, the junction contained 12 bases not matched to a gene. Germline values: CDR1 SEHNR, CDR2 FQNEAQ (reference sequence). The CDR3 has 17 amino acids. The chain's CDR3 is CASSSSGTALVKNIQYF. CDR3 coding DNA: TGTGCCAGCAGCTCCTCCGGGACAGCCCTCGTCAAAAACATTCAGTACTTC.

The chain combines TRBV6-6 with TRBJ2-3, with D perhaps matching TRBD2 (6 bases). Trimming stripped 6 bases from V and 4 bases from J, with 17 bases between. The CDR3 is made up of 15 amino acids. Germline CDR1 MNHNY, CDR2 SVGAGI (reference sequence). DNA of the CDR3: TGTGCCAGCAGCACCGGAGGGGTTGGCGCAGATACGCAGTATTTT. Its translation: CASSTGGVGADTQYF.

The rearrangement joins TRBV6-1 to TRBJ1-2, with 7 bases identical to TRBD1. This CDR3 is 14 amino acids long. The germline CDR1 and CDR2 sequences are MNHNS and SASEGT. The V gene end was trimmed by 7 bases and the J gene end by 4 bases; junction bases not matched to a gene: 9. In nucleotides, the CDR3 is TGTGCCAGCATCGATTTGGGACAGATCTATGGCTACACCTTC. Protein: CASIDLGQIYGYTF.

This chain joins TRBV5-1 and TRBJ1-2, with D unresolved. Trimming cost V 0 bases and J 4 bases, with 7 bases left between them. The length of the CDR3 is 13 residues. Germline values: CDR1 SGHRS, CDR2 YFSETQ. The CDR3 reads CASSLANSYGYTF. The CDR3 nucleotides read TGCGCCAGCAGCTTGGCCAACAGCTATGGCTACACCTTC.

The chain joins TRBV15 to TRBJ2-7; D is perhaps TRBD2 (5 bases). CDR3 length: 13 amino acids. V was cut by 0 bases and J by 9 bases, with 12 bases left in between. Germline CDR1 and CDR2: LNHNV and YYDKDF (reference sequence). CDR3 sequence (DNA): TGTGCCACCAGCAGAGATGAGGAGGTACGGCAGTACTTC. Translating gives CATSRDEEVRQYF.

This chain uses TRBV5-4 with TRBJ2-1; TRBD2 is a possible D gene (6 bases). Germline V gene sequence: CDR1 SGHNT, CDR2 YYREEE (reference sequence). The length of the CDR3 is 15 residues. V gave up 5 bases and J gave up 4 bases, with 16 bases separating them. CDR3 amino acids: CASSYRLGGYNEQFF. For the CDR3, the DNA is TGTGCCAGCAGTTATCGACTAGGAGGGTACAATGAGCAGTTCTTC.

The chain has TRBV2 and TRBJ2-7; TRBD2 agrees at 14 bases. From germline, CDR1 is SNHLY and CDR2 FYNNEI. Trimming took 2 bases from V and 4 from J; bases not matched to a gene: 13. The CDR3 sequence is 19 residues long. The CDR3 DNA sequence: TGTGCCAGCAGTGAAACCTCGCTCGGGACTAGCGGGAGTGGGTACGAGCAGTACTTC. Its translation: CASSETSLGTSGSGYEQYF.

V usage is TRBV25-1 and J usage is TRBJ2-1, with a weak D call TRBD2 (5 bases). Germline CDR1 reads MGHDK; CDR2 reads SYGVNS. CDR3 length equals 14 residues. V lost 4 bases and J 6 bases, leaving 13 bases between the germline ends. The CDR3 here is CASSVTRAGNEQFF. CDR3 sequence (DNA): TGTGCCAGCAGTGTTACTAGGGCAGGCAATGAGCAGTTCTTC. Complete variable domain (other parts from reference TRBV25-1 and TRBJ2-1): EADIYQTPRYLVIGTGKKITLECSQTMGHDKMYWYQQDPGMELHLIHYSYGVNSTEKGDLSSESTVSRIRTEHFPLTLESARPSHTSQYLCASSVTRAGNEQFFGPGTRLTVL.

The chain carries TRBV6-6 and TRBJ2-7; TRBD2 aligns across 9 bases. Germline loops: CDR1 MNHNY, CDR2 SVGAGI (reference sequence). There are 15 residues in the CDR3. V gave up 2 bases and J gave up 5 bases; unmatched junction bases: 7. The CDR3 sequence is CASSYDRGRGDEQYF. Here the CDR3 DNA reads TGTGCCAGCAGTTACGATCGCGGGAGGGGCGACGAGCAGTACTTC.

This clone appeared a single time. The chain's CDR3 is CASSEVSITYYGYTF. The CDR3 bases are TGTGCCAGCAGTGAAGTATCTATAACTTACTATGGCTACACCTTC. The chain links TRBV2 to TRBJ1-2; D call uncertain. CDR1 SNHLY and CDR2 FYNNEI come from the germline V gene. This CDR3 comprises 15 residues. Trimming cost V 1 base and J 3 bases, with 12 bases left between them.

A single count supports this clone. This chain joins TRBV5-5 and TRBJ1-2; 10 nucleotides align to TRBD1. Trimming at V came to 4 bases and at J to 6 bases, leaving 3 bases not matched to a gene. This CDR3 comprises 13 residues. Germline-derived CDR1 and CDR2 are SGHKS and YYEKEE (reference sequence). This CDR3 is CASSATGGNGYTF. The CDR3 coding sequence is TGTGCCAGCAGCGCGACAGGGGGCAATGGCTACACCTTC.